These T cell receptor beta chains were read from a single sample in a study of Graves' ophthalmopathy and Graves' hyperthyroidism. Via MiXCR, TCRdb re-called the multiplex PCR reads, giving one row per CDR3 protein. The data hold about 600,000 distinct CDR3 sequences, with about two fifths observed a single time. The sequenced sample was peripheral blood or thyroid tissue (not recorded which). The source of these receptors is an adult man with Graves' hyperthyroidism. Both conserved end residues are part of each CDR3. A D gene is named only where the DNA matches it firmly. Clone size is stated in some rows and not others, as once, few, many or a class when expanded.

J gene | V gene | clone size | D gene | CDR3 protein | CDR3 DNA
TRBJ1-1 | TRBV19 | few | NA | CASSNRGGTRAFF | TGTGCCAGTAGTAATCGGGGAGGGACCCGGGCTTTCTTT
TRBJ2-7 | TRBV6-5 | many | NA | CASSWSDEQYF | TGTGCCAGCAGTTGGAGCGACGAGCAGTACTTC
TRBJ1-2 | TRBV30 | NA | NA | CAWSLGTTNYGYTF | TGTGCCTGGAGTCTCGGGACAACTAACTATGGCTACACCTTC
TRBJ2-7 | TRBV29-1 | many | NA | CSVILHSYEQYF | TGCAGCGTAATACTCCACTCCTACGAGCAGTACTTC
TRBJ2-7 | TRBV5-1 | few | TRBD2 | CASSFGTSVFEQYF | TGCGCCAGCAGCTTCGGGACTAGCGTGTTCGAGCAGTACTTC
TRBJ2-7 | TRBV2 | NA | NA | CASSLNTAYEQYF | TGTGCCAGCAGTTTAAACACAGCCTACGAGCAGTACTTC
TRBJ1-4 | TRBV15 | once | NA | CAASPKQAALNEKLFF | TGCGCCGCCAGCCCTAAGCAGGCTGCTTTAAATGAAAAACTGTTTTTT
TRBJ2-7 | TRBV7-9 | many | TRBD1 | CASSSQGQGIYEQYF | TGTGCCAGCAGCTCCCAGGGACAGGGCATCTACGAGCAGTACTTC
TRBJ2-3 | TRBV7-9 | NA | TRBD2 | CASSLGGGASFSTDTQYF | TGTGCCAGCTCCCTCGGGGGAGGGGCGAGTTTCAGCACAGATACGCAGTATTTT
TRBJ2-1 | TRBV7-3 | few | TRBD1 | CASSSGQANEQFF | TGTGCCAGCAGCTCGGGACAGGCCAATGAGCAGTTCTTC
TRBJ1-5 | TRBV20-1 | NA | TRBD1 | CSAPGTGGSNQPQHF | TGCAGTGCTCCCGGGACAGGGGGGTCCAATCAGCCCCAGCATTTT
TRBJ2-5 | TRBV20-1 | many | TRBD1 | CSATRTGTGETQYF | TGCAGTGCTACCAGGACAGGGACGGGAGAGACCCAGTACTTC
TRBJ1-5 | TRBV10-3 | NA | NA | CAISESLAGGPYEHF | TGTGCCATCAGTGAGTCCCTAGCGGGGGGACCCTACGAGCATTTT
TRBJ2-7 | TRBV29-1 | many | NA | CSVVGTGSSYEQYF | TGCAGCGTTGTTGGTACAGGGAGCTCCTACGAGCAGTACTTC
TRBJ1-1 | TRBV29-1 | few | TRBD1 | CSVVGRTGGYPEAFF | TGCAGCGTTGTTGGGAGGACAGGGGGTTATCCTGAAGCTTTCTTT
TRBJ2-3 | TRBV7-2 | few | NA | CASSLGPGGTDTQYF | TGTGCCAGCAGCTTAGGTCCAGGGGGCACAGATACGCAGTATTTT
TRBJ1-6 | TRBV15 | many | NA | CATSRDQDSYNSPLHF | TGTGCCACCAGCAGAGATCAGGACAGTTATAATTCACCCCTCCACTTT
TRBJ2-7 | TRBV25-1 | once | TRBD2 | CAWTSLAGSQEQYF | TGTGCCTGGACATCACTAGCGGGATCGCAAGAGCAGTACTTC
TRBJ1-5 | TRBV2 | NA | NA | CASSDPDGRSNQPQHF | TGTGCCAGCAGTGACCCGGACGGACGGAGCAATCAGCCCCAGCATTTT
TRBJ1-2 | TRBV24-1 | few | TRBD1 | CATSDPNRGSDGYTF | TGTGCCACCAGTGACCCAAACAGGGGGTCAGATGGCTACACCTTC
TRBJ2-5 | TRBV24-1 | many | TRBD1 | CATRGTGAETQYF | TGTGCCACCAGAGGGACAGGGGCAGAGACCCAGTACTTC
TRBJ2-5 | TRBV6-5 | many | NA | CASSEEPGPQETQYF | TGTGCCAGCAGTGAAGAACCGGGGCCACAAGAGACCCAGTACTTC
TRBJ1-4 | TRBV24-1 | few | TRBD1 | CATSDTGVAEKLFF | TGTGCCACCAGTGATACAGGGGTTGCTGAAAAACTGTTTTTT
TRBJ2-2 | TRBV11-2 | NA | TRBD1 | CASSYRGNTGELFF | TGTGCCAGCAGTTACAGGGGGAACACCGGGGAGCTGTTTTTT
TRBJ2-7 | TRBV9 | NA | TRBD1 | CASSGRDRDSEQYF | TGTGCCAGCAGCGGGAGGGACAGGGATTCCGAGCAGTACTTC
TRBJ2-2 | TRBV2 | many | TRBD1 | CASRQGGNTGELFF | TGTGCCAGCCGACAGGGGGGGAACACCGGGGAGCTGTTTTTT
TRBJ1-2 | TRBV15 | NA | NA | CATSSTRQVYGYTF | TGTGCCACCAGCAGTACCCGCCAGGTCTATGGCTACACCTTC
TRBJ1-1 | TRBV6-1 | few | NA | CASSEAFPPEAFF | TGTGCCAGCAGTGAAGCGTTCCCCCCTGAAGCTTTCTTT
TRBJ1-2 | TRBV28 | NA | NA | CASSLSSQSYGYTF | TGTGCCAGCAGTTTATCTTCCCAGTCCTATGGCTACACCTTC